This entry lists 27 T cell receptor beta chains sequenced from one sample in a study of blood T cell repertoires in COVID-19. TCRdb's table, derived via immunoSEQ multiplex PCR, lists solely in-frame clones and lacks some. The top ten clones hold under 15% of a sample with around 290,000 clones, approximately 86% of them seen once. The sequenced sample was peripheral blood. The receptors come from a woman aged 70-85 years with COVID-19, enrolled during active disease.

This chain joins TRBV19 and TRBJ2-7, with 8 bases identical to TRBD2. V shed 3 bases and J 5 bases; nucleotides not matched to a gene: 15. CDR1 is LNHDA and CDR2 is SQIVND in the germline V gene (reference sequence). The CDR3 is made up of 17 amino acids. CDR3: CASSMVLGRGGTDEQYF. The CDR3 nucleotides are TGTGCCAGTAGTATGGTACTAGGTCGGGGGGGCACGGACGAGCAGTACTTC.

This chain joins TRBV28 and TRBJ1-3; TRBD1 aligns across 7 bases. The germline gives CDR1 MDHEN, CDR2 SYDVKM. The V and J ends lost 4 bases and 0 bases, in that order; junction bases with no gene match: 12. This CDR3 comprises 18 residues. The CDR3 DNA sequence: TGTGCCAGCAGTTCGCGGTACCGACAGGGAGTCTCTGGAAACACCATATATTTT. Translating gives CASSSRYRQGVSGNTIYF.

This chain links TRBV4-3 with TRBJ1-1, with D possibly being TRBD1 (6 bases). V shed 4 bases and J shed 6 bases, with 21 bases lying between them. Germline CDR1 and CDR2: LGHNA and YSLEER. This CDR3 contains 16 residues. CDR3 amino acids: CASSPNALQGTPEAFF. Here the CDR3 DNA reads TGCGCCAGCAGCCCTAATGCCTTACAGGGAACCCCTGAAGCTTTCTTT.

The chain carries TRBV5-5 and TRBJ1-5, with 8 nucleotides matching TRBD1. Losses at the gene ends were 2 bases for V and 5 bases for J; bases not matched to a gene: 0. The CDR3 extends over 13 amino acids. Germline lookup yields CDR1 SGHKS and CDR2 YYEKEE (reference sequence). The CDR3 DNA follows: TGTGCCAGCAGCTTACAGGGGGATCAGCCCCAGCATTTT. Its translation is CASSLQGDQPQHF.

The CDR3 DNA reads TGTGCCAGTAGTATCTCCAGGGGCGGCAATCAGCCCCAGCATTTT. This translates into CASSISRGGNQPQHF. This rearrangement joins TRBV19 to TRBJ1-5; tentative D call: TRBD1 (6 bases). Germline CDR1 reads LNHDA; CDR2 reads SQIVND (reference sequence). Trimming pared 3 bases from V and 2 bases from J, leaving 11 bases between. This CDR3 has 15 amino acids.

This clone showed up just a few times. The chain uses TRBV12-5 and TRBJ1-1; 7 bases map to TRBD1. Trimming took 1 base from V and 5 from J; bases not matched to a gene: 10. The CDR3 extends over 16 amino acids. Germline V gene data show CDR1 as LGHNT and CDR2 as FRNRAP. As DNA, the CDR3 is TGTGCTAGTGGTTTGGGGGATGCAGGGGGTCGAACTGAAGCTTTCTTT. This gives the protein CASGLGDAGGRTEAFF.

The gene calls are TRBV27 and TRBJ1-2, with D unresolved. The CDR3 totals 17 residues. Germline CDR1 reads MNHEY; CDR2 reads SMNVEV (reference sequence). Trimming took 2 bases from V and 5 from J, leaving 21 bases between them. Written as DNA, the CDR3 is TGTGCCAGCAGTTTACAGGCCAGTGCTTCAGGCCGTTATGGCTACACCTTC. The encoded protein is CASSLQASASGRYGYTF.

This chain joins TRBV5-1 and TRBJ2-3, with 14 bases that match TRBD2. CDR3 size: 17 residues. The germline V gene has CDR1 SGHRS and CDR2 YFSETQ. Trimming removed 4 bases from V and 2 bases from J; junction bases left unmatched: 6. The CDR3, as DNA: TGCGCCAGCAGCACCTGGACTAGCGGGGGGACCACAGATACGCAGTATTTT. Translated: CASSTWTSGGTTDTQYF. The full variable domain, completed using reference TRBV5-1 and TRBJ2-3, is KAGVTQTPRYLIKTRGQQVTLSCSPISGHRSVSWYQQTPGQGLQFLFEYFSETQRNKGNFPGRFSGRQFSNSRSEMNVSTLELGDSALYLCASSTWTSGGTTDTQYFGPGTRLTVL.

The gene calls are TRBV7-9 and TRBJ1-6; 7 bases are shared with TRBD1. The CDR3 consists of 17 residues. J was trimmed by 7 bases and V by 5 bases; bases with no gene match: 14. Germline values: CDR1 SEHNR, CDR2 FQNEAQ (reference sequence). Written as DNA, the CDR3 is TGTGCCAGCAGCCGGAGGGGGGTCGCGGACAGGAATTCACCCCTCCACTTT. This sequence encodes CASSRRGVADRNSPLHF.

The rearrangement joins TRBV24-1 to TRBJ2-6, with D possibly being TRBD2 (5 bases). Germline lookup yields CDR1 KGHDR and CDR2 SFDVKD. The germline V and J ends were trimmed by 4 bases and 4 bases, with 13 bases remaining between them. The CDR3 has 16 residues. The CDR3 DNA reads TGTGCCACCAGTGACGGGGAGCGCTCCGGGGCCAACGTCCTGACTTTC. Amino acids: CATSDGERSGANVLTF.

CDR3 nucleotide sequence: TGTGCCAGCAGCGTGGGACACTCTGGGGCCAACGTCCTGACTTTC. It encodes CASSVGHSGANVLTF. This chain connects TRBV7-8 to TRBJ2-6; D might be TRBD1 (6 bases). This CDR3 has 15 amino acids. The V end was cut by 5 bases, the J end by 0 bases, with 8 bases between. Germline CDR1 and CDR2: SGHVS and FQNEAQ.

The gene calls are TRBV7-9 and TRBJ1-4, with D perhaps TRBD1 (6 bases). Germline V lookup: CDR1 SEHNR, CDR2 FQNEAQ (reference sequence). The V and J ends lost 5 bases and 4 bases respectively, with 17 bases between them. The CDR3 contains 16 residues. CDR3 sequence reads: CASSTRGGLGNEKLFF. For the CDR3, the DNA is TGTGCCAGCAGCACGAGGGGGGGCCTCGGTAATGAAAAACTGTTTTTT.

This rearrangement joins TRBV3-1 (or the pseudogene TRBV3-2) to TRBJ2-3; 9 positions agree with TRBD2. Germline CDR1 LGHDT, CDR2 YNNKEL (reference sequence). The CDR3 spans 17 residues. The J segment lost 2 bases and the V segment lost 2 bases, leaving 8 bases of the junction unmatched. The CDR3: CASSQLGLAGFTDTQYF. For the CDR3, the DNA is TGTGCCAGCAGCCAATTAGGGCTAGCGGGGTTCACAGATACGCAGTATTTT.

The CDR3 region has the DNA TGTGCCACCAGCAGAGATACCCAGGGGGCAGGTGAAAAACTGTTTTTT. It codes for CATSRDTQGAGEKLFF. The chain couples TRBV15 to TRBJ1-4; 8 bases line up with TRBD1. The V gene end was trimmed by 0 bases and the J gene end by 7 bases; junction bases not matched to a gene: 7. Germline V CDR1 and CDR2: LNHNV, YYDKDF (reference sequence). There are 16 residues in the CDR3.

The V and J genes are TRBV7-3 and TRBJ2-1; 8 bases line up with TRBD2. The CDR3 sequence is 14 residues long. Trimming removed 2 bases from V and 3 bases from J; junction bases left unmatched: 0. Germline V lookup: CDR1 SGHTA, CDR2 FQGTGA. The DNA of the CDR3 is TGTGCCAGCAGCTTAGCGGGGGGCTACAATGAGCAGTTCTTC. Translation gives CASSLAGGYNEQFF.

This clone was found once. The rearrangement uses TRBV10-2 and TRBJ2-1; D is perhaps TRBD2 (5 bases). Germline V gene sequence: CDR1 WSHSY, CDR2 SAAADI. Trimming left V 1 base short and J 3 bases short, with 13 bases between. CDR3 length: 16 residues. The CDR3 bases are TGCGCCAGCAGTGAGTGGGCAAGCGGCCTCTACAATGAGCAGTTCTTC. Its translation: CASSEWASGLYNEQFF.

This chain joins TRBV18 and TRBJ2-2, with 9 bases fitting TRBD1. This CDR3 spans 15 amino acids. Germline assignment: CDR1 KGHSH and CDR2 LQKENI. Trimming cost V 5 bases and J 6 bases; bases outside gene matches: 7. This chain's CDR3 is CASSEGQGKAGELFF. In DNA, the CDR3 is TGTGCCAGCTCAGAGGGACAGGGCAAGGCCGGGGAGCTGTTTTTT.

The rearrangement joins TRBV24-1 to TRBJ1-2; unclear D gene. Trimming removed 11 bases at V and 6 bases at J, with 18 bases between. The CDR3 consists of 13 residues. In germline, CDR1 is KGHDR, CDR2 SFDVKD. CDR3 DNA sequence: TGTGCCAGTCGATCTACCGGGGAGGATGGCTACACCTTC. It translates to CASRSTGEDGYTF.

This chain joins TRBV7-2 and TRBJ2-7, with 8 bases aligning to TRBD2. CDR1 is SGHTA and CDR2 is FQGNSA in the germline V gene. The CDR3 has 15 amino acids. Unmatched junction bases numbered 6, after V lost 4 bases and J lost 1 base. CDR3 in amino acids: CASSSERGRSYEQYF. In DNA, the CDR3 is TGTGCCAGCAGCTCTGAGCGGGGGAGGTCCTACGAGCAGTACTTC. The variable domain in full, with the rest retrieved from reference TRBV7-2 and TRBJ2-7, is GAGVSQSPSNKVTEKGKDVELRCDPISGHTALYWYRQSLGQGLEFLIYFQGNSAPDKSGLPSDRFSAERTGGSVSTLTIQRTQQEDSAVYLCASSSERGRSYEQYFGPGTRLTVT.

The chain recombines TRBV29-1 with TRBJ1-5; D possibly corresponds to TRBD1 (6 bases). The CDR3 totals 13 residues. The germline gives CDR1 SQVTM, CDR2 ANQGSEA. V shed 6 bases and J shed 5 bases, with 14 bases lying between them. CDR3 coding DNA: TGCAGCGTAGGGGGGGCTGTGGATCAGCCCCAGCATTTT. This translates into CSVGGAVDQPQHF.

The chain has TRBV28 and TRBJ1-2; D might be TRBD1 (5 bases). V was trimmed by 2 bases and J by 0 bases, leaving 10 bases between them. Germline assignment: CDR1 MDHEN and CDR2 SYDVKM. The CDR3 runs to 15 residues. CDR3 region: CASSLIQGSNYGYTF. CDR3 coding DNA: TGTGCCAGCAGTTTAATCCAGGGTTCTAACTATGGCTACACCTTC.

The V gene is TRBV5-5, the J gene TRBJ2-1; D may be TRBD2 (5 bases). The CDR3 covers 15 residues. The germline CDR1 and CDR2 sequences are SGHKS and YYEKEE (reference sequence). The V and J ends lost 4 bases and 4 bases respectively, with 15 bases between them. CDR3 protein: CASSLTSRPYNEQFF. CDR3 nucleotides: TGTGCCAGCAGCCTTACTAGTAGACCTTACAATGAGCAGTTCTTC.

The CDR3 region has the DNA TGTGCCAGCAGCCTAGGGACTCTCACAGATACGCAGTATTTT. This sequence encodes CASSLGTLTDTQYF. This chain joins TRBV5-6 and TRBJ2-3; the D gene is possibly TRBD2 (6 bases). This CDR3 has 14 residues. The germline V gene encodes CDR1 SGHDT and CDR2 YYEEEE. Deletions cut 4 bases from V and 2 bases from J, with 11 bases between.

V and J are TRBV6-5 and TRBJ2-3; a possible D gene is TRBD1 (5 bases). The germline V gene encodes CDR1 MNHEY and CDR2 SVGAGI. The CDR3 loop spans 13 amino acids. The V and J ends lost 5 bases and 7 bases respectively, with 13 bases between them. CDR3 in amino acids: CASSLPGRNTQYF. The CDR3 DNA sequence: TGTGCCAGCAGTCTTCCAGGGCGTAATACGCAGTATTTT.

The rearrangement links TRBV11-2 to TRBJ2-7, with D possibly matching TRBD2 (7 bases). The CDR3 runs 16 residues. Per germline, CDR1 SGHAT and CDR2 FQNNGV. Trimming took 0 bases from V and 4 from J, leaving 16 bases between them. The DNA of the CDR3 is TGTGCCAGCAGCTTAGATTTTGGGGGGGCCCTTTACGAGCAGTACTTC. Translated, it gives CASSLDFGGALYEQYF. Supplemented by reference TRBV11-2 and TRBJ2-7, the full variable domain reads EAGVAQSPRYKIIEKRQSVAFWCNPISGHATLYWYQQILGQGPKLLIQFQNNGVVDDSQLPKDRFSAERLKGVDSTLKIQPAKLEDSAVYLCASSLDFGGALYEQYFGPGTRLTVT.

The chain couples TRBV5-4 to TRBJ1-1; TRBD1 might be the D (5 bases). V was shortened by 2 bases and J by 3 bases, with 8 bases between the two germline ends. The length of the CDR3 is 13 residues. Germline-derived CDR1 and CDR2 are SGHNT and YYREEE (reference sequence). The CDR3 loop reads CASSLGEYTEAFF. Written as DNA, the CDR3 is TGTGCCAGCAGCTTAGGGGAATACACTGAAGCTTTCTTT.

The gene calls are TRBV5-6 and TRBJ1-1; 7 bases are a match to TRBD1. Per the germline V gene, CDR1 is SGHDT and CDR2 is YYEEEE. Trimming cost V 0 bases and J 5 bases; bases outside gene matches: 7. There are 15 residues in the CDR3. The CDR3 here is CASSLGRGLSTEAFF. CDR3 sequence (DNA): TGTGCCAGCAGCTTGGGGAGGGGGCTAAGTACTGAAGCTTTCTTT.